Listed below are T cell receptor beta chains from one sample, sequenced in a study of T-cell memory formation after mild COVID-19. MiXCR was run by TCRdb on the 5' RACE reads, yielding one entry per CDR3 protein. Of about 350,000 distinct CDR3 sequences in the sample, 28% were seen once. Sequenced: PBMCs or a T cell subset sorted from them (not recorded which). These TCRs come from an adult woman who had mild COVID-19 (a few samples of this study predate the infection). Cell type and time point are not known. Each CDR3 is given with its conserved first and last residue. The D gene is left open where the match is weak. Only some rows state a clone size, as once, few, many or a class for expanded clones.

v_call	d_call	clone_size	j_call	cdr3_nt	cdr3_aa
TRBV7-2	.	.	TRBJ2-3	TGTGCCAGCAGCCCTGTGCCTAGGGGGTTCACAGATACGCAGTATTTT	CASSPVPRGFTDTQYF
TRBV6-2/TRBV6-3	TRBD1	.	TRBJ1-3	TGTGCCAGCAGTCGGGACAGCCTTGGAAACACCATATATTTT	CASSRDSLGNTIYF
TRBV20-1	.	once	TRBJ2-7	TGCAGTGCTAGAGCGGATGTGTCGACGGGAGAGTACTTC	CSARADVSTGEYF
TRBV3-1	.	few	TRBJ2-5	TGTGCCAGCAGCCAAGATTCGAGTGAGACCCAGTACTTC	CASSQDSSETQYF
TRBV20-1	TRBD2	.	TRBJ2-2	TGCAGTGCTAGAGATCTAGCGGGAGACACCGGGGAGCTGTTTTTT	CSARDLAGDTGELFF
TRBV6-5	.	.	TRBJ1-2	TGTGCCAGCAGTTACTCGAGGGAGGATGGCTACACCTTC	CASSYSREDGYTF
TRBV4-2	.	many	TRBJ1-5	TGTGCCAGCAGCCAAGATAGCAATCAGCCCCAGCATTTT	CASSQDSNQPQHF
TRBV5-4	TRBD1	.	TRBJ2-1	TGTGCCAGCAGCTTGAGACAGGGGGGCGATGAGCAGTTCTTC	CASSLRQGGDEQFF
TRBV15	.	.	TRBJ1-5	TGTAGCAATCAGCCCCAGCATTTT	CSNQPQHF
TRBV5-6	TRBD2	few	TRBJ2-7	TGTGCCAGCAGCGGAGACCCAATTGGGACTAGCGGGAGGCTAATCTCCTACGAGCAGTACTTC	CASSGDPIGTSGRLISYEQYF
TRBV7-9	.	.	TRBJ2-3	TGTGCCAGCAGCCGTCAAGGGGCAGGGGGCACAGATACGCAGTATTTT	CASSRQGAGGTDTQYF
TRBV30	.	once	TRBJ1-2	TGTGCAACAGGCGGCCCGACAGGACTCAACTATGGCTACACCTTC	CATGGPTGLNYGYTF
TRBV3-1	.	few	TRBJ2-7	TGTGCCAGCAGCCAAGGCGTTGACGAGTTCTACGAGCAGTACTTC	CASSQGVDEFYEQYF
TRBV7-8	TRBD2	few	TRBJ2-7	TGTGCCAGCAGCTTAGCTAGCGGGGCCGACTCCTACGAGCAGTACTTC	CASSLASGADSYEQYF
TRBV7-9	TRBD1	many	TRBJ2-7	TGTGCCAGCAGCTCCGGGACAGGGACCGGCGAGCAGTACTTC	CASSSGTGTGEQYF
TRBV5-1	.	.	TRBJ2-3	TGCGCCAGCAGCTTGGAGGCAGCTAGCACAGATACGCAGTATTTT	CASSLEAASTDTQYF
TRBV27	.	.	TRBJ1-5	TGTGCCAGCAGTTTGGAGGGCTGGCAGCCCCAGCATTTT	CASSLEGWQPQHF
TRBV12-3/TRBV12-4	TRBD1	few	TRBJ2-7	TGTGCCAGCAGTTTAAGGGACAGCGAGGGCTACGAGCAGTACTTC	CASSLRDSEGYEQYF
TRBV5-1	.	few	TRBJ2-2	TGCGCCAGCAGCTTGGCGGGACTGGGAACCGGGGAGCTGTTTTTT	CASSLAGLGTGELFF
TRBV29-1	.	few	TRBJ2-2	TGCAGCGTGAGGGAGACCACCGGGGAGCTGTTTTTT	CSVRETTGELFF
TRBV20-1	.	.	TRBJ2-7	TGCAGTGCTAGGGGACGAGACAGACGCCCCTACGAGCAGTACTTC	CSARGRDRRPYEQYF
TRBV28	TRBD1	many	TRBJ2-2	TGTGCCAGCACAAACGTACAGGGGGCGGCCGGGGAGCTGTTTTTT	CASTNVQGAAGELFF
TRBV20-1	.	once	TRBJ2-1	TGCAGTGCTAGACGGACCCGGGTGAATGAGCAGTTCTTC	CSARRTRVNEQFF
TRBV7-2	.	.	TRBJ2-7	TGTGCCAGCAGCTTAGGGCACCTCTACGAGCAGTACTTC	CASSLGHLYEQYF
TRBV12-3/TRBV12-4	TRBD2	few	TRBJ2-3	TGTGCCAGCAGTTCCAGGCATAGAACTAGCGGGAGCACAGATACGCAGTATTTT	CASSSRHRTSGSTDTQYF
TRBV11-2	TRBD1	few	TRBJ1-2	TGTGCCAGCAGTTCCTCAGGGGGCGATGGCTACACCTTC	CASSSSGGDGYTF
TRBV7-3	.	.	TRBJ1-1	TGTGCCAGCAGCTTATCCCAGAACACTGAAGCTTTCTTT	CASSLSQNTEAFF
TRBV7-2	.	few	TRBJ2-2	TGTGCCAGCAGCTCCGCCCCAACGAACACCGGGGAGCTGTTTTTT	CASSSAPTNTGELFF
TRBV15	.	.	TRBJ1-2	TGTGCCACCAGCGGTCAGAGTGGCTATGGCTACACCTTC	CATSGQSGYGYTF
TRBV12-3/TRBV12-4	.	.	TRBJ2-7	TGTGCCAGCACCACAGCAAGCTCCTACGAGCAGTACTTC	CASTTASSYEQYF
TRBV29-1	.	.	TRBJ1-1	TGCAGCGTTGTAGGAGGGGACATCCGAACAAACACTGAAGCTTTCTTT	CSVVGGDIRTNTEAFF
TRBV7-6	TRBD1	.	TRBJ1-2	TGTGCCAGCAGCTTAGAGGGGACAGGTCGTGGCTACACCTTC	CASSLEGTGRGYTF
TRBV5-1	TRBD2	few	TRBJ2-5	TGCGCCAGCAGCTTGATGTTGGCGGGAGAGTCAGAGACCCAGTACTTC	CASSLMLAGESETQYF
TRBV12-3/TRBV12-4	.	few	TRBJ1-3	TGTGCCAGCAGTTCCCAGGGATCTGGAAACACCATATATTTT	CASSSQGSGNTIYF
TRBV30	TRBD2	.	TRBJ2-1	TGTGCCTGGAGTGTACCGCGGGAGGGATACAATGAGCAGTTCTTC	CAWSVPREGYNEQFF
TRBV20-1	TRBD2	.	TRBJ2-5	TGCAGTGCTAAATGGTCTAGCGGGAGGGCCGTGGAGACCCAGTACTTC	CSAKWSSGRAVETQYF
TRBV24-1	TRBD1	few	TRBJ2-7	TGTGCCACCAGTGATGGGGGACAGGCTACCTACGAGCAGTACTTC	CATSDGGQATYEQYF
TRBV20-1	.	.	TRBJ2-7	TGCAGTGCTAGAGATTCGGGGTTTAGGTCCTACGAGCAGTACTTC	CSARDSGFRSYEQYF
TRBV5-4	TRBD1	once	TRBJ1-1	TGTGCCAGCAGCCGACCGGGACAGGCAGTCTACACTGAAGCTTTCTTT	CASSRPGQAVYTEAFF
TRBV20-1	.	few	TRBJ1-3	TGCAGTGCTAGAGATCAGGCAGGGCCCACCTCTGGAAACACCATATATTTT	CSARDQAGPTSGNTIYF
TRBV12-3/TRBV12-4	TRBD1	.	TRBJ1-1	TGTGCCAGCAGGGACCAGGGGGGGGGGGCTGAAGCTTTCTTT	CASRDQGGGAEAFF
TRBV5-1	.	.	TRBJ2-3	TGCGCCAGCAGTGGGGGGGCCTCTCGCACAGATACGCAGTATTTT	CASSGGASRTDTQYF
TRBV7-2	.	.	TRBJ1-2	TGTGCCAGCAGCAGGGGCACCGAGACCTATGGCTACACCTTC	CASSRGTETYGYTF
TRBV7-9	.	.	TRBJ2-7	TGTGCCAGCAGCTCCCTGGGAAGTGGGAGCTACGAGCAGTACTTC	CASSSLGSGSYEQYF
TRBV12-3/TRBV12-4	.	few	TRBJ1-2	TGTGCCAGCACCCGGGATCGAGGGAAAGGCTATGGCTACACCTTC	CASTRDRGKGYGYTF
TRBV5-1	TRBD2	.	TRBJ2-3	TGCGCCAGCAGCTTGGCCGGGACTAGCGGGAGGGCGACAGATACGCAGTATTTT	CASSLAGTSGRATDTQYF
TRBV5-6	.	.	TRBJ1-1	TGTGCCAGCAGCTTGTTCATAGAGAACACTGAAGCTTTCTTT	CASSLFIENTEAFF
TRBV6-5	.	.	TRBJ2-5	TGTGCCAGCAGGCCTCTTTCGGGATTAGAGACCCAGTACTTC	CASRPLSGLETQYF
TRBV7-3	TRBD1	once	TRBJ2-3	TGTGCCAGCAGCTTAGACAGGGCGAGGGATACGCAGTATTTT	CASSLDRARDTQYF
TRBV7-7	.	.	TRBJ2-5	TGTGCCAGCAGTCCCCGGGACCTTGGGGGAGAGACCCAGTACTTC	CASSPRDLGGETQYF
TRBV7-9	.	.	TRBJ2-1	TGTGCCAGCAGCGCCCGGACAGAGAACAATGAGCAGTTCTTC	CASSARTENNEQFF
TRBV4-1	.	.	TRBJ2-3	TGCGCCAGCAGCCAAGATACGGGGTACGAGGATACGCAGTATTTT	CASSQDTGYEDTQYF
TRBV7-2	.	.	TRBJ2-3	TGTGCCAGCAGCTTAAGGGTCGGCACAGATACGCAGTATTTT	CASSLRVGTDTQYF